The 24 T cell receptor beta chains presented below share a single source sample, sequenced in a study of response to subunit inactivated influenza vaccine. TCRdb reprocessed the RT-PCR reads via MiXCR and lists one record per CDR3 protein. The sample has hundreds of thousands of distinct CDR3 sequences; about 11% are singletons. These same data were also listed under a study on T cells expressing NK-cell markers. That report notes: 5'RACE template switching built TCR beta cDNA with unique molecular identifiers.

The sample consisted of PBMCs from blood, taken on the day of vaccination. All receptors derive from a man aged 45-65 years who received an inactivated influenza vaccine.

This clonotype was picked up many times. This chain links TRBV4-1 with TRBJ1-1; D is perhaps TRBD1 (5 bases). Germline CDR1 is MGHRA and CDR2 is YSYEKL. V lost 0 bases, J lost 3 bases, and 8 bases lay in between. This CDR3 has 14 residues. This chain's CDR3 is CASSQDRVYTEAFF. The CDR3 coding sequence is TGCGCCAGCAGCCAAGACAGGGTATACACTGAAGCTTTCTTT.

This clonotype was picked up a small number of times. V gene TRBV10-3 combines with J gene TRBJ2-1, with D possibly TRBD2 on 5 matching bases. V dropped 3 bases and J dropped 10 bases, with 19 bases sitting between them. The CDR3 is made up of 15 amino acids. The germline CDR1 and CDR2 sequences are ENHRY and SYGVKD. CDR3 sequence: CAISDDPSTSGEQFF. The CDR3 DNA reads as TGTGCCATCAGTGATGACCCGTCCACCTCGGGGGAGCAGTTCTTC.

The rearrangement uses TRBV12-3 or TRBV12-4 and TRBJ2-5, with D perhaps TRBD1 or TRBD2 (6 bases each). V was clipped by 6 bases and J by 4 bases, with 12 bases between them. CDR3 length equals 13 residues. The CDR3 nucleotides are TGTGCCAGCAGCCCACAGGGAGGAGAGACCCAGTACTTC. This codes for CASSPQGGETQYF.

This clonotype turned up a few times. The V call is TRBV9, the J call TRBJ2-1; 7 nucleotides agree with TRBD2. Germline V gives CDR1 SGDLS, CDR2 YYNGEE. This CDR3 has 13 residues. The V segment lost 3 bases and the J segment 4 bases; nucleotides outside the gene matches: 1. CDR3 protein: CASSGDYYNEQFF. The CDR3 DNA is TGTGCCAGCAGCGGGGACTATTACAATGAGCAGTTCTTC.

The rearrangement links TRBV12-3 or TRBV12-4 to TRBJ1-1, with TRBD1 identical over 8 bases. V was clipped by 4 bases and J by 4 bases; unmatched bases: 8. This CDR3 has 15 amino acids. In DNA, the CDR3 is TGTGCCAGCAGTTCCACCCCCACAGGGGGCACTGAAGCTTTCTTT. The encoded protein is CASSSTPTGGTEAFF.

The table lists this clonotype with a few counts. This rearrangement joins TRBV4-3 to TRBJ2-1; the D is unclear. The CDR3 is 15 residues long. CDR1 and CDR2 (germline): LGHNA, YSLEER. V gave up 0 bases and J gave up 6 bases, with 12 bases separating them. CDR3 in amino acids: CASSQEVGRRNEQFF. In DNA form, the CDR3 reads TGCGCCAGCAGCCAAGAGGTTGGCCGGCGCAATGAGCAGTTCTTC.

This clonotype has a handful of counts. V and J are TRBV7-3 and TRBJ2-1, with TRBD2 identical over 7 bases. J was trimmed by 0 bases and V by 9 bases; bases with no gene match: 5. The CDR3 loop spans 14 amino acids. In germline, CDR1 is SGHTA, CDR2 FQGTGA. CDR3 in DNA: TGTGCCAGTAGCGGGTCGAGCTCCTACAATGAGCAGTTCTTC. It translates to CASSGSSSYNEQFF.

The genes are TRBV6-1 and TRBJ2-5; D remains unclear. Germline V gene lookup returns CDR1 MNHNS and CDR2 SASEGT. The CDR3 is 12 residues long. With 1 base removed from V and 5 bases from J, the gap between germline ends came to 5 bases. CDR3 nucleotides: TGTGCCAGCAGTGAAGGTTCGGAGACCCAGTACTTC. Encoded protein: CASSEGSETQYF.

The chain joins TRBV7-6 to TRBJ2-1, with D perhaps matching TRBD2 (7 bases). The CDR3 contains 14 residues. The germline CDR1 and CDR2 sequences are SGHVS and FNYEAQ. Trimming cost V 2 bases and J 7 bases, with 12 bases left between them. CDR3 residues: CASSLYEGGNEQFF. In nucleotides, the CDR3 is TGTGCCAGCAGCTTATACGAGGGGGGGAATGAGCAGTTCTTC.

This sequence joins TRBV12-3 or TRBV12-4 and TRBJ2-1; a possible D gene is TRBD2 (6 bases). V dropped 7 bases and J dropped 7 bases, with 14 bases sitting between them. The CDR3 loop spans 13 amino acids. The CDR3 DNA reads TGTGCCAGCAATCTGGGGGGTGGAAATGAGCAGTTCTTC. It translates to CASNLGGGNEQFF.

The table lists this clonotype with many counts. The chain couples TRBV12-3 or TRBV12-4 to TRBJ2-1, with 10 bases that match TRBD2. There are 16 residues in the CDR3. Trimming removed 6 bases from V and 4 bases from J; junction bases left unmatched: 9. CDR3 protein: CASRNLAGARYNEQFF. CDR3 nucleotides: TGTGCCAGCAGGAATCTAGCGGGAGCCCGTTACAATGAGCAGTTCTTC.

At least ten counts were recorded for this clonotype. This chain's CDR3 is CSVETGNTGDNEQFF. The CDR3 DNA reads as TGCAGCGTTGAAACGGGGAATACAGGAGACAATGAGCAGTTCTTC. The chain links TRBV29-1 to TRBJ2-1, with D tentatively TRBD1 or TRBD2 (5 bases each). Germline V lookup: CDR1 SQVTM, CDR2 ANQGSEA. Between the trimmed V and J ends, which lost 2 bases and 5 bases, there was a span of 16 bases. The CDR3 loop spans 15 amino acids.

The chain recombines TRBV12-3 or TRBV12-4 with TRBJ2-1; 14 nucleotides align to TRBD2. The CDR3 consists of 15 residues. Losses at the gene ends were 6 bases for V and 14 bases for J; bases not matched to a gene: 12. The CDR3 region is CASSLTSGGAGEKFF. The CDR3 region has the DNA TGTGCCAGCAGCCTGACTAGCGGGGGGGCCGGGGAGAAGTTCTTC.

The CDR3 DNA follows: TGCGCCAGCAGCTACGGGACAGGGTTTGACTATGGCTACACCTTC. Its protein is CASSYGTGFDYGYTF. The V and J genes are TRBV5-1 and TRBJ1-2; 9 nucleotides line up with TRBD1. V shed 3 bases and J 3 bases; nucleotides not matched to a gene: 6. Germline CDR1 and CDR2: SGHRS and YFSETQ. This CDR3 contains 15 residues.

The chain combines TRBV7-8 with TRBJ2-3; D gene ambiguous. The CDR3 loop spans 14 amino acids. Germline V CDR1 and CDR2: SGHVS, FQNEAQ. V was shortened by 3 bases and J by 7 bases, with 14 bases between the two germline ends. CDR3 residues: CASSFSDGMHTQYF. The CDR3 coding sequence is TGTGCCAGCAGCTTTTCCGACGGTATGCATACGCAGTATTTT.

The chain uses TRBV20-1 and TRBJ1-2; the match to TRBD1 covers 7 bases. After removal of 6 bases from V and 4 bases from J, the junction contained 5 bases not matched to a gene. CDR3 length: 12 amino acids. Per the germline V gene, CDR1 is DFQATT and CDR2 is SNEGSKA (reference sequence). The CDR3 DNA is TGCAGTGCCCAGGGACAGCTCTATGGCTACACCTTC. As protein: CSAQGQLYGYTF.

The chain is built from TRBV20-1 and TRBJ1-2; the match to TRBD1 covers 8 bases. The CDR3 loop spans 13 amino acids. V lost 3 bases to trimming and J lost 7 bases; unmatched junction nucleotides: 7. The germline CDR1 and CDR2 sequences are DFQATT and SNEGSKA (reference sequence). CDR3 nucleotides: TGCAGTGCTAGCTTTGAGACAGGGGTTGGCTACACCTTC. Translated: CSASFETGVGYTF.

V and J are TRBV25-1 and TRBJ2-3, with 7 bases identical to TRBD2. The CDR3 covers 18 residues. Germline lookup yields CDR1 MGHDK and CDR2 SYGVNS. V lost 5 bases to trimming and J lost 2 bases; unmatched junction nucleotides: 16. The CDR3 sequence: CASSHGAGASLYTDTQYF. The CDR3 bases are TGTGCCAGCAGTCACGGGGCGGGAGCGTCTCTGTACACAGATACGCAGTATTTT. Full variable domain (missing parts from reference TRBV25-1 and TRBJ2-3): EADIYQTPRYLVIGTGKKITLECSQTMGHDKMYWYQQDPGMELHLIHYSYGVNSTEKGDLSSESTVSRIRTEHFPLTLESARPSHTSQYLCASSHGAGASLYTDTQYFGPGTRLTVL.

This clonotype was found a few times. V usage is TRBV5-1 and J usage is TRBJ1-2; 8 bases agree with TRBD1. The V segment lost 4 bases and the J segment 4 bases; nucleotides outside the gene matches: 9. The germline CDR1 and CDR2 sequences are SGHRS and YFSETQ. This CDR3 has 15 amino acids. The CDR3 protein is CASSPDGQGLYGYTF. In DNA form, the CDR3 reads TGCGCCAGCAGCCCGGACGGACAGGGACTCTATGGCTACACCTTC.

This clonotype was counted only a few times. The rearrangement uses TRBV12-3 or TRBV12-4 and TRBJ2-1, with TRBD2 matching over 10 bases. CDR3 length: 15 residues. Germline trimming cut 1 base from V and 7 bases from J; bases unmatched to any gene: 4. CDR3 DNA sequence: TGTGCCAGCAGTTTAGGGCCAGCGGGAGGGAATGAGCAGTTCTTC. Residues: CASSLGPAGGNEQFF.

CDR3 nucleotides: TGCAGTGCTAGAAGGAACAGACAAGAGACCCAGTACTTC. It encodes CSARRNRQETQYF. This chain connects TRBV20-1 to TRBJ2-5; D call uncertain. V gave up 2 bases and J gave up 2 bases, with 9 bases separating them. This CDR3 spans 13 amino acids. Germline CDR1 DFQATT, CDR2 SNEGSKA (reference sequence).

This clonotype came up many times. One end of the junction fails to match germline, which may point to a read error. The V call is TRBV6-2 or TRBV6-3, the J call TRBJ2-1; the D is unclear. This CDR3 contains 12 residues. CDR1 MNHEY and CDR2 SVGEGT come from the germline V gene. The CDR3, as DNA: TGTGCCAGCAGTGCACCCGGTGGCAGTTGGGTCTTC. This codes for CASSAPGGSWVF.

In this sample, this clonotype turned up many times. The chain combines TRBV27 with TRBJ2-7; TRBD1 or TRBD2 may be the D gene (5 bases each). From germline, CDR1 is MNHEY and CDR2 SMNVEV (reference sequence). V lost 5 bases and J lost 3, with 20 bases in between. CDR3 size: 16 residues. The CDR3 region is CASSLGDSGLNYEQYF. The CDR3 DNA reads TGTGCCAGCAGTCTCGGCGACAGTGGACTTAACTACGAGCAGTACTTC.

There are many counts of this clonotype. The chain carries TRBV29-1 and TRBJ2-6; TRBD1 matches at 8 bases. Germline CDR1 SQVTM, CDR2 ANQGSEA. Germline trimming cut 6 bases from V and 4 bases from J; bases unmatched to any gene: 11. The CDR3 has 16 amino acids. CDR3 bases: TGCAGCGTAGCAGGGGGCGCCTCGATCGGGGCCAACGTCCTGACTTTC. It codes for CSVAGGASIGANVLTF.